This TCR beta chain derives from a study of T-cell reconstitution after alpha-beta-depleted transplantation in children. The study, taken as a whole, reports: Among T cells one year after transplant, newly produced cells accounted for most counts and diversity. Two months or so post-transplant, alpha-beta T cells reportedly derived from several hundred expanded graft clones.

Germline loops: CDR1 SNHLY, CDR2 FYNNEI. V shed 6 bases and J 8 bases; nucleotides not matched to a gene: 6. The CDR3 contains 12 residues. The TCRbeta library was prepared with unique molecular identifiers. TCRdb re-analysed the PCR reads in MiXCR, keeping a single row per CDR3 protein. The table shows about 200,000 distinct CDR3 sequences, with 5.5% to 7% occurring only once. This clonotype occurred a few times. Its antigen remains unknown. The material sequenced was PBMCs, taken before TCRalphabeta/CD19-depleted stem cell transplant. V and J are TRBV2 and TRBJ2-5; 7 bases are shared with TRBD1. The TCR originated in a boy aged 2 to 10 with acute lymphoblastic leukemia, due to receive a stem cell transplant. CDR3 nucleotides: TGTGCCAGCAGACCCGGACAGGCAACCCAGTACTTC. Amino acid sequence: CASRPGQATQYF.